The T cell receptor (beta chain) under discussion was sequenced for a study of T-cell memory formation after mild COVID-19. At the level of the study: Most TCR clusters belonged to a single donor.

With constant-segment primers, 5'RACE yielded cDNA libraries of TCR alpha and TCR beta that carried sample barcodes and UMIs. One entry per CDR3 protein, called by TCRdb with MiXCR from the 5' RACE reads. The data show hundreds of thousands of distinct CDR3 sequences, with approximately 21% seen just once and 8.4% held by the top ten. From germline, CDR1 is SNHLY and CDR2 FYNNEI. The germline V and J ends were trimmed by 10 bases and 3 bases, with 21 bases remaining between them. The CDR3 spans 16 residues. Comment on this clonotype: The antigen is not known.

Study-wide results and caveats: Cross-reactive memory apparently joined, as some responding clones appeared in pre-infection memory.

Sequences were obtained from PBMCs or a T cell subset sorted from them (not recorded which). The clonotype comes from an adult woman who had mild COVID-19 (a few samples of this study predate the infection). Cell type and time point are not known. The chain joins TRBV2 to TRBJ2-2; D uncertain. CDR3 sequence (DNA): TGTGCCACCGCCGACGGGTTCGGTTTGGACACCGGGGAGCTGTTTTTT. This sequence encodes CATADGFGLDTGELFF.